The 6 T cell receptor beta chains below come from one sample, sequenced in a study of T cells in Graves' hyperthyroidism and ophthalmopathy. Researchers amplified the TCR beta CDR3 regions from RNA transcripts. Researchers ran a first-round RT-PCR on the TCR CDR3 using the HTBI primer set. TCRdb recomputed calls from the multiplex PCR reads with MiXCR, one row per CDR3 protein. The sample holds 480,000 or so distinct CDR3 sequences; 40% to 50% are singletons and the top ten take about 45%. Sequenced material: peripheral blood or thyroid tissue (not recorded which). The receptors derive from an adult woman with Graves' disease, either hyperthyroidism or ophthalmopathy (not recorded which).

Details on this clonotype: Its ends do not fully match the called genes, so a read error is possible. The V gene is TRBV19, the J gene TRBJ2-5; 7 bases fit TRBD2. Germline lookup yields CDR1 LNHDA and CDR2 SQIVND (reference sequence). The CDR3 is 13 amino acids. CDR3 loop: CASRREVGETQYF. Written as DNA, the CDR3 is TGCGCCAGCAGACGGGAGGTTGGGGAGACCCAGTACTTC.

This clonotype occurred many times. This sequence joins TRBV7-2 and TRBJ1-2; 9 nucleotides line up with TRBD1. The germline V gene has CDR1 SGHTA and CDR2 FQGNSA. V was clipped by 4 bases and J by 0 bases; unmatched bases: 12. The CDR3 is 18 amino acids. Written as DNA, the CDR3 is TGTGCCAGCAGCTCACTACCGGGACAGGGAAGGGCTAACTATGGCTACACCTTC. The encoded protein is CASSSLPGQGRANYGYTF.

This clonotype was observed a handful of times. The chain uses TRBV5-1 and TRBJ1-1, with 10 bases lining up with TRBD1. The CDR3 is 16 residues long. Germline CDR1 SGHRS, CDR2 YFSETQ. V shed 4 bases, J shed 0 bases, and the junction held 6 bases outside the gene matches. This CDR3 reads CASSTGDRGMNTEAFF. In DNA form, the CDR3 reads TGCGCCAGCAGCACGGGGGACAGGGGTATGAACACTGAAGCTTTCTTT.

The V gene is TRBV7-2, the J gene TRBJ1-2, with D uncertain. The ends were cut back, 3 bases at V and 5 bases at J, with 7 bases in the middle. CDR1 is SGHTA and CDR2 is FQGNSA in the germline V gene. The CDR3 has 12 residues. The CDR3 is CASSFGEYGYTF. DNA for the CDR3: TGTGCCAGCAGCTTTGGGGAGTATGGCTACACCTTC.

Comments on this clonotype: A read error may be the cause here, since a much bigger clone is one base away. The chain employs TRBV10-3 and TRBJ2-7, with 8 bases that match TRBD1. Per germline, CDR1 ENHRY and CDR2 SYGVKD. The CDR3 spans 14 residues. After removal of 9 bases from V and 6 bases from J, the junction contained 13 bases not matched to a gene. CDR3 nucleotides: TGTGCCATAACGAAAGGACAGGGTATCGGCGAGCAGTACTTC. As protein: CAITKGQGIGEQYF.

This clonotype was counted a few times. The rearrangement uses TRBV7-8 and TRBJ1-6, with D possibly being TRBD1 (6 bases). Germline values: CDR1 SGHVS, CDR2 FQNEAQ. V was pared by 1 base and J by 7 bases, with 14 bases between. The CDR3 totals 16 residues. The CDR3: CASSLGGWQGNSPLHF. The CDR3 bases are TGTGCCAGCAGCTTAGGAGGGTGGCAGGGGAATTCACCCCTCCACTTT.